Listed below are T cell receptor beta chains from one sample, sequenced in a study of CD8+ T cells in alopecia areata. Sequencing was performed with immunoSEQ multiplex PCR; in TCRdb, only in-frame clones are kept and a portion is missing. The data contain under 200,000 clones, around 60% of them seen just once; the ten biggest clones take up 12% to 15%. This sample comprised CD4+ T cells sorted from blood, obtained at week 24, from a patient treated with tofacitinib. The receptors shown here come from a human donor with alopecia areata. Both conserved end residues are part of each CDR3. A D gene is named only where the DNA matches it firmly. Where a row states a size, it is once, few, many or the class of an expanded clone; other rows omit it.

v_gene	abundance	j_gene	d_gene	CDR3nt	CDR3aa
TRBV4-2	few	TRBJ2-3	-	TGTGCCAGCAGCCAAGTCGCTAGCGGCACAGATACGCAGTATTTT	CASSQVASGTDTQYF
TRBV4-1	few	TRBJ2-3	TRBD2	TGCGCCAGCAGCCCCCAGCGGGGTACGCAGTATTTT	CASSPQRGTQYF
TRBV9	few	TRBJ1-1	-	TGTGCCAGCAGCAGACGACAACGGGGGTCCCAGGCTTTCTTT	CASSRRQRGSQAFF
TRBV2	few	TRBJ1-1	-	TGTGCCAGCAGTGAAGAAGGGTCCACTGAAGCTTTCTTT	CASSEEGSTEAFF
TRBV30	-	TRBJ2-3	TRBD2	TGTGCCTGGACAACTAGCGGGGGGTACACAGATACGCAGTATTTT	CAWTTSGGYTDTQYF
TRBV5-1	-	TRBJ2-7	-	TGCGCCAGCAGCCCCAGGGTTAACTACGAGCAGTACTTC	CASSPRVNYEQYF
TRBV9	-	TRBJ1-1	TRBD1	TGTGCCAGCAGCGCTACAGGGGGCTTAAAGAACACTGAAGCTTTCTTT	CASSATGGLKNTEAFF
TRBV7-9	-	TRBJ2-5	-	TGTGCCAGCAGCTCACGCCTGCGGGGACAAGAGACCCAGTACTTC	CASSSRLRGQETQYF
TRBV30	-	TRBJ2-3	TRBD1	TGTGCCTGGCCGGACAGGGTGACGAATACGCAGTATTTT	CAWPDRVTNTQYF
TRBV4-1	-	TRBJ1-2	TRBD1	TGCGCCAGCAGCCAACGACAGGGAGCTAACTATGGCTACACCTTC	CASSQRQGANYGYTF
TRBV5-1	-	TRBJ2-3	-	TGCGCCAGCACCCCGTTAGGCCGTTCCGATCGCACAGATACGCAGTATTTT	CASTPLGRSDRTDTQYF
TRBV6-6	-	TRBJ1-5	TRBD1	TGTGCCAGCAGACTGACAGGGGGCATGGACCAGCCCCAGCATTTT	CASRLTGGMDQPQHF
TRBV6-1	-	TRBJ2-6	-	TGTGCCAGCAGCCTAACAGGGCCTGGGGCCAACGTCCTGACTTTC	CASSLTGPGANVLTF
TRBV18	-	TRBJ1-2	TRBD1	TGTGCCAGCTCACCTCCGGGACAGGGTTATGGCTACACCTTC	CASSPPGQGYGYTF
TRBV7-8	-	TRBJ2-1	-	TGTGCCAGCACCCACCACAGGAATTACAATGAGCAGTTCTTC	CASTHHRNYNEQFF
TRBV6-6	few	TRBJ2-3	-	TGTGCCAGCAGTTACGGTGACAGGAACACAGATACGCAGTATTTT	CASSYGDRNTDTQYF
TRBV7-2	few	TRBJ1-6	-	TGTGCCAGCACCCCTTGGGGGGATTCTTCACCCCTCCACTTT	CASTPWGDSSPLHF